The sequence of this T cell receptor (beta chain) was determined in a study of regulatory T cells in long-lasting Graves disease. Broader study findings: Persistent cases favored TRBV28, TRBJ1-2 and TRBJ2-5.

On this clonotype itself: Antigen: not known. Compared with germline, one end of the junction differs, possibly owing to a read error.

CDR3 regions were amplified by Arm-PCR using iRepertoire HTBI primers to build TCR beta libraries. Via MiXCR, TCRdb re-called the multiplex PCR reads, giving one row per CDR3 protein. The data hold around 400,000 distinct CDR3 sequences, with roughly a sixth observed a single time. This sample's time point: newly diagnosed GD, antithyroid drugs for less than 3 months. There was RNA extracted from PBMCs, and the TCR library was made from it. Germline-derived CDR1 and CDR2 are PRHDT and FYEKMQ (reference sequence). The CDR3 length is 14 residues. The source is a female donor with Graves disease. Specimen: peripheral blood mononuclear cells (PBMCs), collected at new diagnosis, from a patient treated with antithyroid drugs. The chain recombines TRBV13 with TRBJ1-2; D call uncertain. CDR3 bases: TGTGCCAGCAGCTCCAGCCGAGCTAATTATGGCTACACCTTC. Translated: CASSSSRANYGYTF.